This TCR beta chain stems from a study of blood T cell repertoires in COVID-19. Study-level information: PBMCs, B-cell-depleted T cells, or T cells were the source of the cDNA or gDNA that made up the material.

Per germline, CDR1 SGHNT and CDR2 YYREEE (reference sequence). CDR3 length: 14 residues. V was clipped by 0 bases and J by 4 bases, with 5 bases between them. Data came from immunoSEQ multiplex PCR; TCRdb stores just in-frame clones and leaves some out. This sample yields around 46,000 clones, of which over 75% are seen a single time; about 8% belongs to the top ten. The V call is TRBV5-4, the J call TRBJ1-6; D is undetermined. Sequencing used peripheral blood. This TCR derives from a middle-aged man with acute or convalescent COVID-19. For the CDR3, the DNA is TGTGCCAGCAGCTTGGAGGAGTATAATTCACCCCTCCACTTT. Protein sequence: CASSLEEYNSPLHF. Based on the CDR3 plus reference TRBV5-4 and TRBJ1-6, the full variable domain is ETGVTQSPTHLIKTRGQQVTLRCSSQSGHNTVSWYQQALGQGPQFIFQYYREEENGRGNFPPRFSGLQFPNYSSELNVNALELDDSALYLCASSLEEYNSPLHFGNGTRLTVT.